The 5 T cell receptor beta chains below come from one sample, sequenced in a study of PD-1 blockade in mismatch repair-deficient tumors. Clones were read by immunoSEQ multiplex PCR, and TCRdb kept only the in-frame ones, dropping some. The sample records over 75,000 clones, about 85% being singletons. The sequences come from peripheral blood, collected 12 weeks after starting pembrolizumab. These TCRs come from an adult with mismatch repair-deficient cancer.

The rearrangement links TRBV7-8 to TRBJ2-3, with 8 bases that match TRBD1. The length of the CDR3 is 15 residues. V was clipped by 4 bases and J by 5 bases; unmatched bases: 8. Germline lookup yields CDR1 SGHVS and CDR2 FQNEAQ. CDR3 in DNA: TGTGCCAGCAGCTCCGGACAGGGAATTTTAGATACGCAGTATTTT. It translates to CASSSGQGILDTQYF.

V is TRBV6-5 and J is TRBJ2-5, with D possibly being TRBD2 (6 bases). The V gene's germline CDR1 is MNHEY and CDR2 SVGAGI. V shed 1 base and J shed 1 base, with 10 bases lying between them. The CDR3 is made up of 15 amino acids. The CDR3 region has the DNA TGTGCCAGCAGTTACTTCCAGGGAGGCCAAGAGACCCAGTACTTC. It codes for CASSYFQGGQETQYF.

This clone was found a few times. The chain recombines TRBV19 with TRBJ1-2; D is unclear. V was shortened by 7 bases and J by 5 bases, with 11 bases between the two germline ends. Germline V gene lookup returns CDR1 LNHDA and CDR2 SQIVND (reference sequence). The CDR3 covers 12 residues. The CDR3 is CASKSTSYGYTF. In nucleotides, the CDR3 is TGTGCCAGTAAGTCAACGTCGTATGGCTACACCTTC.

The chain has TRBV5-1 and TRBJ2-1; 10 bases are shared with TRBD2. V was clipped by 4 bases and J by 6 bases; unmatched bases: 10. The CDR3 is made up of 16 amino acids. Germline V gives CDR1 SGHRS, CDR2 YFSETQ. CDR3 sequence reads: CASSKNGASGGNEQFF. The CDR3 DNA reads TGCGCCAGCAGCAAGAACGGAGCTAGCGGGGGCAATGAGCAGTTCTTC.

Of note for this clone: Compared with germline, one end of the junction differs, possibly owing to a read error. This CDR3 reads CASRTTSGTGELFF. The CDR3 region has the DNA TGTGCTAGCAGAACGACTAGCGGCACCGGGGAGCTGTTTTTT. The V gene is TRBV7-7, the J gene TRBJ2-2; 9 nucleotides match TRBD2. There are 14 residues in the CDR3. Germline CDR1 reads SSHAT; CDR2 reads FNYEAQ (reference sequence).